The clone carrying this T cell receptor (beta chain) was seen a handful of times. Its antigen is not identified. From germline, CDR1 is WNHNN and CDR2 SYGVQD (reference sequence). CDR3 size: 13 residues. Trimming stripped 5 bases from V and 9 bases from J, with 14 bases between. The source of the sample is a study of neurological immune-mediated disorders. Unsorted libraries were prepared from 2 million PBMCs held at -80 C. Study results and limitations: Levels of TCR clonal expansion peaked in HTLV-1-associated myelopathy and reached their lowest in multiple sclerosis, under those of healthy controls.

5'RACE generated cDNA with 10-nucleotide random UMIs. Every sequencing run generated over 160 million TCR-beta sequences from 15-18 subjects. TCRdb analysed the 5' RACE reads with MiXCR anew, one entry per CDR3 protein. The repertoire consists of 40,000 to 55,000 distinct CDR3 sequences, with approximately 3% occurring once and the leading ten covering roughly 16%. Sequencing used PBMCs. The sequence was obtained from a woman between 50 and 59 years old with multiple sclerosis. V and J are TRBV10-1 and TRBJ2-1; D assignment may be TRBD1 or TRBD2 (5 bases each). The CDR3, as DNA: TGCGCCAGCAGTCTAGAGAGGGGTAGTGAGCAGTTCTTC. It specifies CASSLERGSEQFF.